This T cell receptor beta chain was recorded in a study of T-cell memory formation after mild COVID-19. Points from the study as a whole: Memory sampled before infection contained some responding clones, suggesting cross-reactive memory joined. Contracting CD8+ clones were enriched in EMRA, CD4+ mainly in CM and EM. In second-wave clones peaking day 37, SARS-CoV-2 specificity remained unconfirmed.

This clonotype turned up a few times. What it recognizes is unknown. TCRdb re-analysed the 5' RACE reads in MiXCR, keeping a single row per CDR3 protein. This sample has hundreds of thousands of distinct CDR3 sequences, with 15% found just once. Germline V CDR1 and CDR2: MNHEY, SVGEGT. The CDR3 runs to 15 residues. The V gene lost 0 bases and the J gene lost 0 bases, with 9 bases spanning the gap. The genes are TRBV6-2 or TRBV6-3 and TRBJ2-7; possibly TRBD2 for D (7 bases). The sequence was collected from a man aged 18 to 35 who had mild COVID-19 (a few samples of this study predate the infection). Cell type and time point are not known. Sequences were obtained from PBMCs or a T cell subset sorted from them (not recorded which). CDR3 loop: CASSYSGGPSYEQYV. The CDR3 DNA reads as TGTGCCAGCAGTTACTCGGGGGGGCCCTCCTACGAGCAGTACGTC.